These 4 T cell receptor beta chains came from one sample sequenced in a study of blood T cell repertoires in COVID-19. TCRdb's copy holds only in-frame clones and misses some; the assay was immunoSEQ multiplex PCR. The table records approximately 90,000 clones, 82% of them present only once. The sequenced material came from peripheral blood. The origin of the receptors is a woman aged 80 or over with acute or convalescent COVID-19.

The rearrangement uses TRBV12-3 or TRBV12-4 and TRBJ2-5; D possibly corresponds to TRBD1 (5 bases). V was trimmed by 6 bases and J by 5 bases, leaving 13 bases between them. The CDR3 runs 13 residues. CDR3 region: CASSQGLAETQYF. CDR3 DNA sequence: TGTGCCAGCAGCCAGGGATTGGCCGAGACCCAGTACTTC.

The chain has TRBV7-3 and TRBJ1-1, with 11 bases fitting TRBD1. V gave up 5 bases and J gave up 4 bases; unmatched junction bases: 3. Germline V CDR1 and CDR2: SGHTA, FQGTGA. This CDR3 is 14 amino acids long. The CDR3 nucleotides are TGTGCCAGCAGCGAAGGGACAGGGGGCACTGAAGCTTTCTTT. It is translated as CASSEGTGGTEAFF.

This clone was seen a few times. The chain has TRBV3-1 (or the pseudogene TRBV3-2) and TRBJ1-2; the D is unclear. Germline assignment: CDR1 LGHDT and CDR2 YNNKEL (reference sequence). The CDR3 loop spans 11 amino acids. V was pared by 6 bases and J by 8 bases, with 10 bases between. The CDR3 spells CASSSSKGYTF. The CDR3 region has the DNA TGTGCCAGCAGTAGCAGTAAGGGCTACACCTTC.

This chain connects TRBV29-1 to TRBJ1-3; TRBD1 matches 12 bases. The length of the CDR3 is 17 residues. V lost 6 bases to trimming and J lost 2 bases; unmatched junction nucleotides: 11. Germline CDR1 and CDR2: SQVTM and ANQGSEA. CDR3 sequence: CSVIAWGQGAPGNTIYF. The CDR3 DNA reads TGCAGCGTCATCGCTTGGGGACAGGGGGCGCCTGGAAACACCATATATTTT.